This TCR beta chain was profiled in a study of Graves' ophthalmopathy and Graves' hyperthyroidism. Patients with other autoimmune diseases, uncontrolled infections, pregnancy or lactation were excluded. Researchers took RNA transcripts and amplified TCR beta CDR3 regions from them. Scientists carried out first-round RT-PCR using HTBI primers and then a second-round multiplex PCR. MiXCR, run by TCRdb on the multiplex PCR reads, gives a single entry per CDR3 protein. The data show some 360,000 distinct CDR3 sequences, approximately 17% seen once. The CDR3 is 15 amino acids. Germline CDR1 is LGHNA and CDR2 is YNFKEQ. Losses at the gene ends were 4 bases for V and 0 bases for J; bases not matched to a gene: 6. Study results and limitations: Prediction of ophthalmopathy progression reached about 71% sensitivity and 72% to 80% specificity.

This clonotype was counted ten times or more. Its antigen is currently unknown. The receptor comes from an adult woman with stable Graves' hyperthyroidism. Input material: peripheral blood. V and J are TRBV4-2 and TRBJ2-7; 7 bases map to TRBD1. The CDR3 nucleotides read TGTGCCAGCAGCCCCCGGAACAGGGGCTCCTACGAGCAGTACTTC. It specifies CASSPRNRGSYEQYF.